A single sample gave rise to the 16 T cell receptor beta chains below, sequenced in a study of control samples from healthy donors and cancer patients. Profiled with immunoSEQ multiplex PCR; TCRdb holds only in-frame clones, not every one. The top ten clones hold around a tenth of a sample with roughly 98,000 clones, roughly four fifths of them seen once. Sequences were obtained from blood. The source is an older woman in good health.

J is TRBJ1-3 and V is TRBV10-1, with a weak D call TRBD1 (5 bases). CDR1 is WNHNN and CDR2 is SYGVQD in the germline V gene (reference sequence). The V end lost 3 bases, the J end lost 2 bases, and 11 bases lay between the germline ends. This CDR3 contains 15 residues. The CDR3 region has the DNA TGCGCCAGCAGTGAAGGCGGGACCGCTGGAAACACCATATATTTT. As protein: CASSEGGTAGNTIYF.

The chain couples TRBV19 to TRBJ2-1; 9 bases are a match to TRBD2. The V gene end was trimmed by 5 bases and the J gene end by 1 base; junction bases not matched to a gene: 0. CDR3 size: 14 residues. In germline, CDR1 is LNHDA, CDR2 SQIVND (reference sequence). The CDR3 is CASSAGGSYNEQFF. CDR3 nucleotides: TGTGCCAGTAGTGCGGGGGGGTCCTACAATGAGCAGTTCTTC.

The V call is TRBV2, the J call TRBJ2-7, with D maybe TRBD1 (5 bases). V gave up 8 bases and J gave up 3 bases, with 11 bases separating them. The CDR3 consists of 12 residues. Germline values: CDR1 SNHLY, CDR2 FYNNEI. The CDR3 reads CASRSRVYEQYF. For the CDR3, the DNA is TGTGCCAGCCGGAGCAGGGTCTACGAGCAGTACTTC.

This chain uses TRBV10-3 with TRBJ1-1, with D perhaps matching TRBD1 (6 bases). The CDR3 totals 13 residues. Germline CDR1 is ENHRY and CDR2 is SYGVKD. Trimming removed 4 bases at V and 4 bases at J, with 10 bases between. The CDR3 protein is CAISVGGGTEAFF. For the CDR3, the DNA is TGTGCCATCAGTGTAGGGGGGGGCACTGAAGCTTTCTTT.

The CDR3 DNA follows: TGTGCCAGCAGTTTATTCAACCAGTTGGATGAGCAGTTCTTC. Its translation: CASSLFNQLDEQFF. The J gene is TRBJ2-1, the V gene TRBV27; D is unclear. Trimming stripped 1 base from V and 8 bases from J, with 12 bases between. The CDR3 spans 14 residues. Germline lookup yields CDR1 MNHEY and CDR2 SMNVEV (reference sequence).

The chain couples TRBV7-8 to TRBJ1-4; D is unclear. This CDR3 spans 15 amino acids. Trimming removed 4 bases at V and 0 bases at J, with 9 bases between. Germline V lookup: CDR1 SGHVS, CDR2 FQNEAQ. For the CDR3, the DNA is TGTGCCAGCAGCTCCAACAGAGCAACTAATGAAAAACTGTTTTTT. It specifies CASSSNRATNEKLFF.

This chain links TRBV11-2 with TRBJ1-1, with no clear D. CDR3 length: 10 amino acids. CDR1 and CDR2 from the germline V gene are SGHAT and FQNNGV. With 9 bases removed from V and 4 bases from J, the gap between germline ends came to 6 bases. CDR3 sequence (DNA): TGTGCCAGGGGATGCACTGAAGCTTTCTTT. This encodes CARGCTEAFF.

V is TRBV10-3 and J is TRBJ1-1; 8 bases align to TRBD1. The V gene's germline CDR1 is ENHRY and CDR2 SYGVKD. J gave up 5 bases and V 7 bases, and 12 bases lay outside the gene matches. CDR3 length: 15 residues. CDR3 sequence: CAIIPGTGLRTEAFF. CDR3 nucleotides: TGTGCCATCATTCCCGGGACAGGTCTAAGAACTGAAGCTTTCTTT.

This rearrangement joins TRBV20-1 to TRBJ1-2; D gene ambiguous. CDR3 length equals 11 residues. V lost 5 bases, J lost 8 bases, and 12 bases lay in between. Germline V gene lookup returns CDR1 DFQATT and CDR2 SNEGSKA (reference sequence). CDR3 sequence: CSAGPGKGYTF. In DNA, the CDR3 is TGCAGTGCTGGGCCCGGCAAAGGCTACACCTTC.

The V gene is TRBV7-9, the J gene TRBJ1-3, with a possible D match to TRBD1 (6 bases). The CDR3 sequence is 16 residues long. The V end lost 6 bases, the J end lost 0 bases, and 15 bases lay between the germline ends. Germline V gives CDR1 SEHNR, CDR2 FQNEAQ (reference sequence). The chain's CDR3 is CASSPGVSSSGNTIYF. For the CDR3, the DNA is TGTGCCAGCAGTCCAGGGGTCTCAAGCTCTGGAAACACCATATATTTT.

V is TRBV6-5 and J is TRBJ2-7; D gene unclear. Germline assignment: CDR1 MNHEY and CDR2 SVGAGI. The CDR3 contains 15 residues. V dropped 4 bases and J dropped 3 bases, with 16 bases sitting between them. The CDR3 DNA reads as TGTGCCAGCAGTTTCTCAGGTAACCCTGACTACGAGCAGTACTTC. Translated, it gives CASSFSGNPDYEQYF.

The chain links TRBV11-3 to TRBJ2-1; D remains unclear. Trimming shortened V by 1 base and J by 9 bases, and 10 bases separated the two germline ends. Per germline, CDR1 SGHNT and CDR2 YENEEA. The CDR3 covers 13 residues. The CDR3 coding sequence is TGTGCCAGCAGCTTAGTACAAACTCGTGAGCAGTTCTTC. Protein: CASSLVQTREQFF.

The chain carries TRBV4-1 and TRBJ2-1; 11 bases are a match to TRBD2. This CDR3 region has 15 residues. J lost 9 bases, V lost 4 bases, and 8 bases had no gene match. Germline V lookup: CDR1 MGHRA, CDR2 YSYEKL. In nucleotides, the CDR3 is TGCGCCAGCAGCCCGGGACTAGCGGTGGTCTTTGAGCAGTTCTTC. The encoded protein is CASSPGLAVVFEQFF.

This clone appeared a single time. The chain couples TRBV6-5 to TRBJ2-6; tentatively, D is TRBD1 or TRBD2 (6 bases each). Trimming shortened V by 6 bases and J by 0 bases, and 9 bases separated the two germline ends. Germline V CDR1 and CDR2: MNHEY, SVGAGI. The length of the CDR3 is 15 residues. The CDR3 spells CASRTGASGANVLTF. The CDR3 DNA reads as TGTGCCAGCAGGACGGGGGCCTCTGGGGCCAACGTCCTGACTTTC.

The rearrangement links TRBV3-1 (or the pseudogene TRBV3-2) to TRBJ1-1, with D perhaps matching TRBD1 (5 bases). Trimming shortened V by 3 bases and J by 4 bases, and 12 bases separated the two germline ends. The CDR3 contains 14 residues. Germline-derived CDR1 and CDR2 are LGHDT and YNNKEL (reference sequence). The chain's CDR3 is CASSQGPGGTEAFF. For the CDR3, the DNA is TGTGCCAGCAGCCAGGGCCCGGGGGGCACTGAAGCTTTCTTT.

The chain combines TRBV2 with TRBJ1-5; the match to TRBD1 covers 8 bases. The germline gives CDR1 SNHLY, CDR2 FYNNEI. This CDR3 spans 16 amino acids. The V gene end was trimmed by 6 bases and the J gene end by 2 bases; junction bases not matched to a gene: 9. DNA of the CDR3: TGTGCCAGCAGCGTCAGACAGGGGATGGGCAATCAGCCCCAGCATTTT. It specifies CASSVRQGMGNQPQHF.